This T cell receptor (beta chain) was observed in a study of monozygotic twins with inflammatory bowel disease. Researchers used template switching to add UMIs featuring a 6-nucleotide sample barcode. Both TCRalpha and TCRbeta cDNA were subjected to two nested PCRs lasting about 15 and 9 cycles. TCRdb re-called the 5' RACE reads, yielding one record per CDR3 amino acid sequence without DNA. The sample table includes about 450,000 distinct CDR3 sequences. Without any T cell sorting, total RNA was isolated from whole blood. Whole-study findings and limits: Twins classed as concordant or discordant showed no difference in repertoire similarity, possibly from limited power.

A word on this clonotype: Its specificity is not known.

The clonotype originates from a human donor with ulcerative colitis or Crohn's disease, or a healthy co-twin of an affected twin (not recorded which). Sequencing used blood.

The CDR3 region is CASSPGTGEPYGYTF. The gene calls are TRBV3-1 and TRBJ1-2; TCRdb gives TRBD1 as the D gene, but with no DNA this cannot be confirmed. Germline V CDR1 and CDR2: LGHDT, YNNKEL (reference sequence). CDR3 size: 15 residues.